Below, 18 T cell receptor beta chains from the same sample are listed, as sequenced in a study of neurological immune-mediated disorders. TCRdb independently ran MiXCR on the 5' RACE reads; one entry per CDR3 protein. Among 11,000 to 15,000 distinct CDR3 sequences listed, roughly 10% were seen once. Sequenced material: PBMCs. These receptors all stem from a woman between 40 and 55 years old in good health.

This clonotype appeared many times. V usage is TRBV12-3 or TRBV12-4 and J usage is TRBJ2-5; 8 nucleotides line up with TRBD2. The CDR3 runs 14 residues. After removal of 3 bases from V and 5 bases from J, the junction contained 5 bases not matched to a gene. DNA of the CDR3: TGTGCCAGCAGTTTGACTAGCGAGGGTGAGACCCAGTACTTC. Its translation: CASSLTSEGETQYF.

This clonotype rates as medium-sized. The J gene is TRBJ2-1, the V gene TRBV6-5; unclear D gene. V lost 6 bases to trimming and J lost 8 bases, with 17 bases between them. The CDR3 is made up of 14 amino acids. Germline V gene lookup returns CDR1 MNHEY and CDR2 SVGAGI. The CDR3 nucleotides read TGTGCCAGCAGGGTCGATTTGCGTCGGCATGAGCAGTTCTTC. As protein: CASRVDLRRHEQFF.

Ten or more counts support this clonotype. The gene calls are TRBV5-1 and TRBJ2-1; no reliable D call. The CDR3 has 14 amino acids. The ends were cut back, 1 base at V and 6 bases at J, with 11 bases in the middle. Per germline, CDR1 SGHRS and CDR2 YFSETQ. The CDR3 is CASSLSSMVNEQFF. The CDR3, as DNA: TGCGCCAGCAGCTTGTCTTCCATGGTCAATGAGCAGTTCTTC. Full variable domain (missing parts from reference TRBV5-1 and TRBJ2-1): KAGVTQTPRYLIKTRGQQVTLSCSPISGHRSVSWYQQTPGQGLQFLFEYFSETQRNKGNFPGRFSGRQFSNSRSEMNVSTLELGDSALYLCASSLSSMVNEQFFGPGTRLTVL.

By share of the sample, this clonotype is medium-sized. The rearrangement uses TRBV7-2 and TRBJ2-2, with a weak D call TRBD1 (6 bases). This CDR3 spans 16 amino acids. The germline V and J ends were trimmed by 1 base and 4 bases, with 13 bases remaining between them. Germline CDR1 SGHTA, CDR2 FQGNSA. CDR3 loop: CASSLGARGLTGELFF. The CDR3 DNA sequence: TGTGCCAGCAGCTTAGGGGCCAGGGGTCTCACCGGGGAGCTGTTTTTT.

This clonotype was counted ten times or more. The chain carries TRBV20-1 and TRBJ2-1, with D tentatively TRBD2 (5 bases). Trimming stripped 0 bases from V and 3 bases from J, with 12 bases between. This CDR3 is built from 15 residues. The germline gives CDR1 DFQATT, CDR2 SNEGSKA (reference sequence). The CDR3 loop is CSARDLREYYNEQFF. In DNA form, the CDR3 reads TGCAGTGCTAGAGATCTTAGGGAGTACTACAATGAGCAGTTCTTC.

This chain links TRBV7-2 with TRBJ2-7, with TRBD2 matching over 8 bases. This CDR3 has 14 amino acids. V gave up 1 base and J gave up 2 bases; unmatched junction bases: 1. Germline V gene sequence: CDR1 SGHTA, CDR2 FQGNSA. CDR3 nucleotide sequence: TGTGCCAGCAGCTTAGGCGGGGGGCCCTACGAGCAGTACTTC. This sequence encodes CASSLGGGPYEQYF.

In its sample, this clonotype is medium-sized. This chain uses TRBV11-2 with TRBJ1-2; possible D gene TRBD1, 6 bases. Germline V lookup: CDR1 SGHAT, CDR2 FQNNGV. V shed 5 bases and J shed 4 bases, with 14 bases lying between them. The CDR3 has 14 residues. The CDR3 reads CASSTRTDTYGYTF. The CDR3 DNA reads TGTGCCAGCAGCACGCGGACAGACACCTATGGCTACACCTTC.

This clonotype has ten or more counts. The rearrangement uses TRBV7-8 and TRBJ2-3, with D perhaps matching TRBD1 (6 bases). CDR1 SGHVS and CDR2 FQNEAQ come from the germline V gene. V was trimmed by 5 bases and J by 5 bases, leaving 11 bases between them. This CDR3 is built from 13 residues. The CDR3 here is CASSAPGEDTQYF. In DNA, the CDR3 is TGTGCCAGCAGCGCGCCAGGGGAAGATACGCAGTATTTT.

This clonotype was recorded many times. The gene calls are TRBV20-1 and TRBJ1-1; D unresolved. The CDR3 has 13 residues. CDR1 is DFQATT and CDR2 is SNEGSKA in the germline V gene (reference sequence). The ends were cut back, 1 base at V and 1 base at J, with 7 bases in the middle. The CDR3 region is CSARGKPNTEAFF. CDR3 in DNA: TGCAGTGCTAGAGGAAAGCCGAACACTGAAGCTTTCTTT.

Ten or more counts support this clonotype. The V gene is TRBV3-1, the J gene TRBJ2-5; D perhaps matches TRBD2 (5 bases). Between the trimmed V and J ends, which lost 3 bases and 5 bases, there was a span of 19 bases. Germline V gene lookup returns CDR1 LGHDT and CDR2 YNNKEL (reference sequence). The CDR3 runs to 16 residues. DNA of the CDR3: TGTGCCAGCAGCCAGAGACCACGGGGTTTACGGGAGACCCAGTACTTC. This gives the protein CASSQRPRGLRETQYF.

This chain joins TRBV28 and TRBJ2-7; D is uncertain. The CDR3 length is 14 residues. The germline gives CDR1 MDHEN, CDR2 SYDVKM. Trimming stripped 3 bases from V and 7 bases from J, with 16 bases between. Written as DNA, the CDR3 is TGTGCCAGCAGTTTGGCCGACGGATTATATGAGCAGTACTTC. This codes for CASSLADGLYEQYF.

The table lists this clonotype with many counts. V is TRBV7-6 and J is TRBJ2-7; maybe TRBD1 (6 bases). The CDR3 spans 15 residues. Germline V gives CDR1 SGHVS, CDR2 FNYEAQ. The germline V and J ends were trimmed by 5 bases and 7 bases, with 21 bases remaining between them. Written as DNA, the CDR3 is TGTGCCAGCAGCCCATCGGGTCCAGGGGTGGGGGAGCAGTACTTC. This codes for CASSPSGPGVGEQYF.

This clonotype was seen at least ten times. The chain couples TRBV5-1 to TRBJ2-6; tentative D call: TRBD2 (5 bases). This CDR3 comprises 16 residues. V was cut by 4 bases and J by 1 base, with 12 bases left in between. CDR1 is SGHRS and CDR2 is YFSETQ in the germline V gene. DNA for the CDR3: TGCGCCAGCAGCCTCTTGGCGGGTTCTGGGGCCAACGTCCTGACTTTC. It yields the protein CASSLLAGSGANVLTF.

This clonotype was seen ten or more times. This rearrangement joins TRBV12-3 or TRBV12-4 to TRBJ2-3, with TRBD2 identical over 10 bases. Trimming cost V 6 bases and J 4 bases; bases outside gene matches: 7. This CDR3 has 15 amino acids. The CDR3: CASSSSGSGADTQYF. The CDR3 bases are TGTGCCAGCAGCTCTAGCGGGAGTGGCGCAGATACGCAGTATTTT.

This clonotype was recorded many times. The chain is built from TRBV10-1 and TRBJ2-1; the match to TRBD1 covers 8 bases. There are 17 residues in the CDR3. CDR1 is WNHNN and CDR2 is SYGVQD in the germline V gene (reference sequence). V lost 5 bases to trimming and J lost 0 bases; unmatched junction nucleotides: 9. The CDR3 bases are TGCGCCAGCAGTAGTATCGGACAGGGAGCCTCCTACAATGAGCAGTTCTTC. It specifies CASSSIGQGASYNEQFF.

This clonotype occurred many times. The chain has TRBV5-1 and TRBJ2-1; tentatively, D is TRBD2 (6 bases). V lost 6 bases and J 6 bases, leaving 19 bases between the germline ends. The CDR3 length is 15 residues. Germline CDR1 is SGHRS and CDR2 is YFSETQ. The CDR3 DNA reads as TGCGCCAGCACCTATGGTCTACTAGCTTCCAATGAGCAGTTCTTC. This sequence encodes CASTYGLLASNEQFF.

V gene TRBV20-1 combines with J gene TRBJ2-5; D gene unclear. Germline CDR1 DFQATT, CDR2 SNEGSKA (reference sequence). The CDR3 contains 15 residues. Trimming removed 7 bases from V and 5 bases from J, with 23 bases in between. The CDR3 region is CSVSERKIRSETQYF. CDR3 nucleotides: TGCAGTGTTTCAGAAAGGAAGATAAGGTCGGAGACCCAGTACTTC.

This clonotype has at least ten counts. The chain recombines TRBV5-1 with TRBJ2-1, with 10 bases identical to TRBD2. Germline CDR1 reads SGHRS; CDR2 reads YFSETQ. The CDR3 is 17 amino acids. Trimming took 4 bases from V and 3 from J; bases not matched to a gene: 10. The CDR3 sequence: CASSPVAGGAHYNEQFF. The CDR3 nucleotides read TGCGCCAGCAGCCCCGTAGCGGGAGGAGCTCACTACAATGAGCAGTTCTTC.